Each of the 29 T cell receptor beta chains below was sequenced from the same sample in a study of technical replicates of blood from a handful of donors. Sequenced by immunoSEQ multiplex PCR; TCRdb stores in-frame clones only, minus some. The sample records almost 70,000 clones, 80% to 90% being singletons. The sequenced sample was PBMCs. The receptors stem from a human donor in good health. Some clones in this sample may be carry-over from other donors' samples.

The chain combines TRBV11-2 with TRBJ1-2; D not resolved. CDR1 is SGHAT and CDR2 is FQNNGV in the germline V gene. The CDR3 loop spans 14 amino acids. V shed 2 bases and J shed 2 bases, with 9 bases lying between them. The CDR3 nucleotides read TGTGCCAGCAGCTTAACAGCCTTAAACTATGGCTACACCTTC. This sequence encodes CASSLTALNYGYTF.

V usage is TRBV6-6 and J usage is TRBJ1-1; tentative D call: TRBD1 (5 bases). Germline V gene data show CDR1 as MNHNY and CDR2 as SVGAGI (reference sequence). The length of the CDR3 is 14 residues. V was shortened by 6 bases and J by 2 bases, with 13 bases between the two germline ends. The CDR3 region is CASRLGGANTEAFF. The CDR3, as DNA: TGTGCCAGCAGGTTGGGAGGGGCCAACACTGAAGCTTTCTTT.

V is TRBV11-1 and J is TRBJ1-1, with D unclear. V dropped 0 bases and J dropped 0 bases, with 5 bases sitting between them. This CDR3 contains 14 residues. Germline V lookup: CDR1 SGHAT, CDR2 FQDESV (reference sequence). CDR3 region: CASSLARMNTEAFF. As DNA, the CDR3 is TGTGCCAGCAGCTTAGCGCGGATGAACACTGAAGCTTTCTTT.

This clone was seen a handful of times. The J gene is TRBJ2-3, the V gene TRBV11-2, with TRBD2 identical over 12 bases. Germline V CDR1 and CDR2: SGHAT, FQNNGV. CDR3 size: 17 residues. V shed 3 bases and J 6 bases; nucleotides not matched to a gene: 10. The CDR3 protein is CASSFRTSGNVGDTQYF. DNA for the CDR3: TGTGCCAGCAGCTTCAGGACTAGCGGGAATGTTGGTGATACGCAGTATTTT. The whole variable domain, remainder taken from reference TRBV11-2 and TRBJ2-3, is EAGVAQSPRYKIIEKRQSVAFWCNPISGHATLYWYQQILGQGPKLLIQFQNNGVVDDSQLPKDRFSAERLKGVDSTLKIQPAKLEDSAVYLCASSFRTSGNVGDTQYFGPGTRLTVL.

This chain links TRBV21-1 with TRBJ2-3; TRBD2 reflects the table's D call only, with no check against the DNA. TRBV21-1 is termed a pseudogene. CDR3 size: 16 residues. The DNA of the CDR3 is TGTGCCAGCAGCAAAGGTTCAGGACTCAGCACAGATACGCAGTATTTT. Protein product: CASSKGSGLSTDTQYF.

This clone has just one count. J is TRBJ1-4 and V is TRBV29-1; TRBD1 matches at 7 bases. Per germline, CDR1 SQVTM and CDR2 ANQGSEA. This CDR3 contains 14 residues. With 3 bases clipped from V and 8 bases from J, the junction kept 9 bases outside the gene matches. DNA for the CDR3: TGCAGCGTTGAGTTTCAGGGGGACCGGGAAAAACTGTTTTTT. Protein sequence: CSVEFQGDREKLFF.

The chain links TRBV7-6 to TRBJ2-1, with 13 bases matching TRBD2. This CDR3 region has 16 residues. Trimming at V came to 3 bases and at J to 7 bases, leaving 6 bases not matched to a gene. Germline V lookup: CDR1 SGHVS, CDR2 FNYEAQ. The CDR3 DNA is TGTGCCAGCAGCTTTCTTCCGGGACTAGCGGGGAATGAGCAGTTCTTC. Translating gives CASSFLPGLAGNEQFF.

This clone has more than one count but fewer than ten. V is TRBV11-2 and J is TRBJ2-7, with TRBD1 matching 7 bases. CDR1 is SGHAT and CDR2 is FQNNGV in the germline V gene. The CDR3 is made up of 12 amino acids. The V segment lost 5 bases and the J segment 4 bases; nucleotides outside the gene matches: 2. The CDR3 region is CASSPQGYEQYF. The CDR3 DNA sequence: TGTGCCAGCAGCCCACAGGGGTACGAGCAGTACTTC. Drawing the rest from reference TRBV11-2 and TRBJ2-7, the complete variable domain is EAGVAQSPRYKIIEKRQSVAFWCNPISGHATLYWYQQILGQGPKLLIQFQNNGVVDDSQLPKDRFSAERLKGVDSTLKIQPAKLEDSAVYLCASSPQGYEQYFGPGTRLTVT.

This chain links TRBV28 with TRBJ1-3; no definite D call. The germline V and J ends were trimmed by 5 bases and 0 bases, with 8 bases remaining between them. This CDR3 contains 14 residues. The germline V gene encodes CDR1 MDHEN and CDR2 SYDVKM. CDR3 sequence reads: CASSGDYSGNTIYF. DNA for the CDR3: TGTGCCAGCAGTGGAGACTACTCTGGAAACACCATATATTTT.

The V and J genes are TRBV6-1 and TRBJ2-1, with TRBD1 matching over 9 bases. The CDR3 contains 15 residues. Trimming removed 2 bases from V and 6 bases from J; junction bases left unmatched: 5. Germline loops: CDR1 MNHNS, CDR2 SASEGT. CDR3 coding DNA: TGTGCCAGCAGTGAACGACAGGGGGGCGGCAATGAGCAGTTCTTC. Amino acid sequence: CASSERQGGGNEQFF.

This clone was detected only once. The genes are TRBV4-1 and TRBJ1-5; 7 nucleotides match TRBD1. V was pared by 0 bases and J by 6 bases, with 8 bases of the junction left unmatched. From germline, CDR1 is MGHRA and CDR2 YSYEKL. This CDR3 has 16 residues. CDR3 protein: CASSQDWDSRSQPQHF. As DNA, the CDR3 is TGCGCCAGCAGCCAAGACTGGGACAGTCGGTCTCAGCCCCAGCATTTT.

This chain joins TRBV5-4 and TRBJ2-2; 9 bases align to TRBD2. With 0 bases clipped from V and 6 bases from J, the junction kept 6 bases outside the gene matches. The CDR3 covers 16 residues. CDR1 and CDR2 (germline): SGHNT, YYREEE (reference sequence). CDR3 region: CASSLGQRGDAGELFF. The CDR3 coding sequence is TGTGCCAGCAGCTTGGGGCAGCGGGGGGACGCCGGGGAGCTGTTTTTT.

This chain connects TRBV4-2 to TRBJ1-6; D ambiguous. Deletions cut 0 bases from V and 9 bases from J, with 3 bases between. The CDR3 covers 12 residues. CDR1 is LGHNA, CDR2 YNFKEQ, per germline. The DNA for the CDR3 is TGTGCCAGCAGCCAAGATCGTTCACCCCTCCACTTT. Amino acid sequence: CASSQDRSPLHF.

The gene calls are TRBV4-2 and TRBJ2-1; the match to TRBD2 covers 8 bases. The V segment lost 1 base and the J segment 0 bases; nucleotides outside the gene matches: 11. CDR1 and CDR2 from the germline V gene are LGHNA and YNFKEQ. The CDR3 has 19 residues. The CDR3 DNA sequence: TGTGCCAGCAGCCAAGTGAGAGATGAGCGGGGGAGCTCCTACAATGAGCAGTTCTTC. Encoded protein: CASSQVRDERGSSYNEQFF.

The chain couples TRBV5-1 to TRBJ2-5; 7 positions agree with TRBD2. This CDR3 comprises 16 residues. V lost 0 bases and J lost 1; bases outside the gene matches: 6. Looked up from germline, CDR1 is SGHRS and CDR2 is YFSETQ. In DNA form, the CDR3 reads TGCGCCAGCAGCTTGGCCCCCCAGCGGGGCCAAGAGACCCAGTACTTC. This encodes CASSLAPQRGQETQYF.

The chain has TRBV29-1 and TRBJ1-2; D is perhaps TRBD1 (5 bases). The CDR3 is 12 amino acids. Trimming shortened V by 2 bases and J by 5 bases, and 9 bases separated the two germline ends. Germline V gene lookup returns CDR1 SQVTM and CDR2 ANQGSEA. For the CDR3, the DNA is TGCAGCGTTGAACAGGGCCCGTATGGCTACACCTTC. Protein sequence: CSVEQGPYGYTF.

This rearrangement joins TRBV4-1 to TRBJ2-3; 9 bases match TRBD2. V lost 1 base and J lost 6; bases outside the gene matches: 8. CDR1 and CDR2 (germline): MGHRA, YSYEKL. This CDR3 region has 16 residues. This CDR3 is CASSQVRASGADTQYF. Written as DNA, the CDR3 is TGCGCCAGCAGCCAAGTGAGGGCTAGCGGGGCGGATACGCAGTATTTT.

The rearrangement joins TRBV6-1 to TRBJ1-1; D might be TRBD1 (5 bases). Trimming left V 6 bases short and J 2 bases short, with 10 bases between. This CDR3 contains 13 residues. CDR1 is MNHNS, CDR2 SASEGT, per germline. CDR3 sequence: CASSQGLNTEAFF. CDR3 coding DNA: TGTGCCAGCAGCCAGGGATTAAACACTGAAGCTTTCTTT.

The chain is built from TRBV29-1 and TRBJ2-3, with 7 bases lining up with TRBD2. The ends lost 3 bases at V and 2 bases at J; junction bases unmatched: 8. CDR1 is SQVTM, CDR2 ANQGSEA, per germline. The CDR3 contains 15 residues. The CDR3 protein is CSVDAGAGTTDTQYF. The DNA for the CDR3 is TGCAGCGTTGATGCTGGAGCGGGGACCACAGATACGCAGTATTTT.

V gene TRBV9 combines with J gene TRBJ2-3, with a tentative D call TRBD2 (5 bases). The CDR3 has 12 amino acids. V lost 3 bases to trimming and J lost 10 bases, with 12 bases between them. Looked up from germline, CDR1 is SGDLS and CDR2 is YYNGEE. CDR3 protein: CASSDGASSQYF. In nucleotides, the CDR3 is TGTGCCAGCAGCGACGGTGCTAGCTCGCAGTATTTT.

The gene calls are TRBV7-2 and TRBJ2-2, with 7 bases lining up with TRBD2. Looked up from germline, CDR1 is SGHTA and CDR2 is FQGNSA. The CDR3 is 16 amino acids. Trimming removed 5 bases from V and 4 bases from J; junction bases left unmatched: 10. The CDR3, as DNA: TGTGCCAGCAGCCCTTTTGCGGGAGCGGCCACCGGGGAGCTGTTTTTT. Protein product: CASSPFAGAATGELFF.

The V gene is TRBV7-8, the J gene TRBJ2-1, with TRBD2 matching 8 bases. Germline V gene data show CDR1 as SGHVS and CDR2 as FQNEAQ. The CDR3 totals 16 residues. Losses at the gene ends were 4 bases for V and 5 bases for J; bases not matched to a gene: 10. The CDR3 nucleotides read TGTGCCAGCAGCTGGAGATTTAGCGGGATAAACAATGAGCAGTTCTTC. It specifies CASSWRFSGINNEQFF.

The V call is TRBV29-1, the J call TRBJ2-3; 10 nucleotides match TRBD2. Germline-derived CDR1 and CDR2 are SQVTM and ANQGSEA. The CDR3 sequence is 17 residues long. V shed 4 bases, J shed 3 bases, and the junction held 13 bases outside the gene matches. The CDR3 reads CSVGTLRAGGPTDTQYF. In DNA, the CDR3 is TGCAGCGTTGGGACTCTGCGAGCGGGAGGGCCGACAGATACGCAGTATTTT.

This clone has more than one count but fewer than ten. The chain is built from TRBV5-1 and TRBJ1-2; tentatively, D is TRBD1 (6 bases). Germline V CDR1 and CDR2: SGHRS, YFSETQ. V was pared by 1 base and J by 6 bases, with 10 bases between. CDR3 length equals 13 residues. The CDR3 coding sequence is TGCGCCAGCAGCTTGTCGGGGGGGCATGGCTACACCTTC. Amino acids: CASSLSGGHGYTF. Together with reference TRBV5-1 and TRBJ1-2, the CDR3 gives the full variable domain: KAGVTQTPRYLIKTRGQQVTLSCSPISGHRSVSWYQQTPGQGLQFLFEYFSETQRNKGNFPGRFSGRQFSNSRSEMNVSTLELGDSALYLCASSLSGGHGYTFGSGTRLTVV.

This clone was counted once. The chain is built from TRBV7-6 and TRBJ2-1; 8 nucleotides line up with TRBD2. The CDR3 has 16 amino acids. Per germline, CDR1 SGHVS and CDR2 FNYEAQ. The ends lost 5 bases at V and 0 bases at J; junction bases unmatched: 6. The CDR3: CASSPGSGSSYNEQFF. The CDR3 DNA is TGTGCCAGCAGCCCGGGCAGCGGGAGCTCCTACAATGAGCAGTTCTTC.

V gene TRBV30 combines with J gene TRBJ1-2; TRBD1 might be the D (5 bases). CDR1 and CDR2 from the germline V gene are GTSNPN and SVGIG (reference sequence). V dropped 4 bases and J dropped 4 bases, with 19 bases sitting between them. This CDR3 is built from 15 residues. The CDR3 region has the DNA TGTGCCTGGACCCCTCCAGGGTTTAGAGGCTATGGCTACACCTTC. It encodes CAWTPPGFRGYGYTF.

The chain joins TRBV6-6 to TRBJ1-3, with TRBD1 as a possible D gene (6 bases). V was pared by 7 bases and J by 12 bases, with 16 bases between. The CDR3 covers 12 residues. Germline V gene data show CDR1 as MNHNY and CDR2 as SVGAGI (reference sequence). Written as DNA, the CDR3 is TGTGCCAGCACCGGGGCGCAGGGGTTCATATATTTT. This translates into CASTGAQGFIYF.

The V gene is TRBV19, the J gene TRBJ1-3, with a possible D match to TRBD1 (6 bases). Trimming took 6 bases from V and 0 from J, leaving 12 bases between them. This CDR3 contains 15 residues. Germline values: CDR1 LNHDA, CDR2 SQIVND (reference sequence). CDR3 sequence reads: CASRAGVNSGNTIYF. CDR3 DNA: TGTGCCAGTAGGGCAGGGGTCAACTCTGGAAACACCATATATTTT.

The V call is TRBV10-3, the J call TRBJ1-4; TRBD1 aligns across 8 bases. The CDR3 is 14 amino acids. Germline trimming cut 2 bases from V and 5 bases from J; bases unmatched to any gene: 1. From germline, CDR1 is ENHRY and CDR2 SYGVKD. CDR3 DNA sequence: TGTGCCATCAGTGAGAGACAGGGGAATGAAAAACTGTTTTTT. It codes for CAISERQGNEKLFF.